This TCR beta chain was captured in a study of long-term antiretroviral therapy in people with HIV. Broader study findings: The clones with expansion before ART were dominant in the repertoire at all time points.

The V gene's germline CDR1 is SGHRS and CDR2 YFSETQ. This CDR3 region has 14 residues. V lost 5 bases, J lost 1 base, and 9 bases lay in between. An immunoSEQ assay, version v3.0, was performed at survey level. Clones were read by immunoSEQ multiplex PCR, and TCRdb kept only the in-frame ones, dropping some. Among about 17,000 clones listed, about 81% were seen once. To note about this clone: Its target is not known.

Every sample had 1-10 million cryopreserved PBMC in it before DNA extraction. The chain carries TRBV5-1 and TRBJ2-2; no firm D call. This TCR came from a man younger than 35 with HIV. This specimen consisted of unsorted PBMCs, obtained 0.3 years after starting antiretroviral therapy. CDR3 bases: TGCGCCAGCAGAGTGGGTTGGAACACCGGGGAGCTGTTTTTT. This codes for CASRVGWNTGELFF.